This passage covers 14 T cell receptor beta chains from one sample sequenced in a study of Ad26.COV2.S vaccination and SARS-CoV-2 variants. Treatment denoted: some 20 received Ad26.COV2.S at low or high dose, single or two shots; about 5 received placebo; per-sample allocation not given. Sampling was performed 63 days after the first vaccine or placebo injection. Profiled with immunoSEQ multiplex PCR; TCRdb holds only in-frame clones, not every one. The repertoire holds 250,000 or so clones, with 87% as singletons. The source material was peripheral blood, sampled in a trial of Ad26.COV2.S vaccine versus placebo. The receptor source for this set is a person aged 18-65 years who received the Ad26.COV2.S COVID-19 vaccine or a placebo.

The table lists this clone with a few counts. The V and J genes are TRBV6-5 and TRBJ1-6; D not certain. The V end was cut by 3 bases, the J end by 6 bases, with 15 bases between. CDR3 size: 16 residues. CDR1 is MNHEY and CDR2 is SVGAGI in the germline V gene. The CDR3 bases are TGTGCCAGCAGTTATTTATCCGAGGGATCTAATTCACCCCTCCACTTT. Residues: CASSYLSEGSNSPLHF.

The chain uses TRBV30 and TRBJ1-4; the D gene is possibly TRBD1 (5 bases). The CDR3 covers 13 residues. V was shortened by 3 bases and J by 8 bases, with 13 bases between the two germline ends. Germline V gene data show CDR1 as GTSNPN and CDR2 as SVGIG (reference sequence). CDR3 region: CAWRGEVREKLFF. CDR3 nucleotides: TGTGCCTGGAGGGGGGAAGTGCGAGAAAAACTGTTTTTT. Based on the CDR3 plus reference TRBV30 and TRBJ1-4, the full variable domain is SQTIHQWPATLVQPVGSPLSLECTVEGTSNPNLYWYRQAAGRGLQLLFYSVGIGQISSEVPQNLSASRPQDRQFILSSKKLLLSDSGFYLCAWRGEVREKLFFGSGTQLSVL.

The sample holds one count of this clone. The genes are TRBV3-1 (or the pseudogene TRBV3-2) and TRBJ2-1, with D possibly being TRBD1 (5 bases). V was cut by 4 bases and J by 4 bases, with 23 bases left in between. The CDR3 covers 18 residues. Germline loops: CDR1 LGHDT, CDR2 YNNKEL (reference sequence). In DNA, the CDR3 is TGTGCCAGCAGCCCGCCTTTTGGTTGGGGCGCTTCATACAATGAGCAGTTCTTC. Amino acids: CASSPPFGWGASYNEQFF.

The chain is built from TRBV13 and TRBJ2-7; 9 bases align to TRBD2. This CDR3 region has 15 residues. Germline lookup yields CDR1 PRHDT and CDR2 FYEKMQ (reference sequence). The J segment lost 5 bases and the V segment lost 5 bases, leaving 10 bases of the junction unmatched. CDR3 sequence reads: CASSPGSGSRHEQYV. The CDR3 DNA reads as TGTGCCAGCAGCCCAGGTAGCGGGAGTAGGCACGAGCAGTACGTC.

The gene calls are TRBV10-3 and TRBJ1-2, with no clear D. V lost 6 bases and J lost 3, with 11 bases in between. Germline V CDR1 and CDR2: ENHRY, SYGVKD. There are 13 residues in the CDR3. CDR3 loop: CAIRSRADYGYTF. The CDR3 DNA follows: TGTGCCATCAGAAGTAGGGCGGACTATGGCTACACCTTC.

V and J are TRBV10-1 and TRBJ2-3, with D tentatively TRBD2 (6 bases). V was trimmed by 4 bases and J by 3 bases, leaving 11 bases between them. This CDR3 spans 14 amino acids. CDR1 is WNHNN and CDR2 is SYGVQD in the germline V gene (reference sequence). The CDR3 nucleotides read TGCGCCAGCAGTGTGCGGGGTGGGACAGATACGCAGTATTTT. The encoded protein is CASSVRGGTDTQYF.

V gene TRBV6-6 combines with J gene TRBJ1-2; tentatively, D is TRBD1 (5 bases). Trimming cost V 0 bases and J 2 bases, with 10 bases left between them. CDR1 is MNHNY, CDR2 SVGAGI, per germline (reference sequence). The CDR3 runs 15 residues. The CDR3: CASSYSGDPNYGYTF. CDR3 in DNA: TGTGCCAGCAGTTACTCCGGGGACCCGAACTATGGCTACACCTTC.

The chain uses TRBV18 and TRBJ2-1; D perhaps matches TRBD1 (6 bases). CDR1 KGHSH and CDR2 LQKENI come from the germline V gene. The CDR3 has 16 amino acids. Trimming removed 3 bases at V and 0 bases at J, with 12 bases between. The CDR3 DNA is TGTGCCAGCTCACCCTACAGGGCCAGCTCCTACAATGAGCAGTTCTTC. Translating it yields CASSPYRASSYNEQFF.

The chain links TRBV29-1 to TRBJ2-7; 7 positions agree with TRBD2. The ends lost 7 bases at V and 3 bases at J; junction bases unmatched: 6. CDR1 SQVTM and CDR2 ANQGSEA come from the germline V gene. The CDR3 length is 12 residues. In DNA, the CDR3 is TGCAGCGCTAGGACTAGGGGCTACGAGCAGTACTTC. Residues: CSARTRGYEQYF.

The V call is TRBV3-1 (or the pseudogene TRBV3-2), the J call TRBJ2-3; no reliable D call. With 2 bases removed from V and 4 bases from J, the gap between germline ends came to 4 bases. Germline CDR1 LGHDT, CDR2 YNNKEL (reference sequence). The length of the CDR3 is 12 residues. CDR3 sequence reads: CASSQLPDTQYF. The CDR3 DNA follows: TGTGCCAGCAGCCAACTTCCAGATACGCAGTATTTT.

The rearrangement joins TRBV30 to TRBJ1-1; unclear D gene. CDR3 length: 14 amino acids. Trimming pared 0 bases from V and 1 base from J, leaving 9 bases between. Looked up from germline, CDR1 is GTSNPN and CDR2 is SVGIG (reference sequence). Here the CDR3 DNA reads TGTGCCTGGAGTGTGGGAAGCGGGAACACTGAAGCTTTCTTT. This sequence encodes CAWSVGSGNTEAFF.

This clone occurred a few times. CDR3 sequence reads: CASSLRGYEQYV. The CDR3 bases are TGTGCCAGCAGCTTACGGGGGTACGAGCAGTACGTC. The J gene is TRBJ2-7, the V gene TRBV5-6, with a tentative D call TRBD2 (6 bases). With 2 bases removed from V and 4 bases from J, the gap between germline ends came to 7 bases. The CDR3 contains 12 residues. The germline V gene has CDR1 SGHDT and CDR2 YYEEEE.

V usage is TRBV2 and J usage is TRBJ1-1, with a weak D call TRBD1 (6 bases). Trimming cost V 6 bases and J 2 bases, with 13 bases left between them. From germline, CDR1 is SNHLY and CDR2 FYNNEI. This CDR3 has 14 amino acids. The CDR3 region has the DNA TGTGCCAGCAGCCCCACAGGGATAAACACTGAAGCTTTCTTT. The encoded protein is CASSPTGINTEAFF.

The J gene is TRBJ2-6, the V gene TRBV18, with D possibly called TRBD1 or TRBD2 (5 bases each). Germline V lookup: CDR1 KGHSH, CDR2 LQKENI. This CDR3 is 16 amino acids long. Trimming stripped 4 bases from V and 3 bases from J, with 13 bases between. Here the CDR3 DNA reads TGTGCCAGCTCACTCGCCCCAGGGAGTGGGGCCAACGTCCTGACTTTC. Translation: CASSLAPGSGANVLTF.